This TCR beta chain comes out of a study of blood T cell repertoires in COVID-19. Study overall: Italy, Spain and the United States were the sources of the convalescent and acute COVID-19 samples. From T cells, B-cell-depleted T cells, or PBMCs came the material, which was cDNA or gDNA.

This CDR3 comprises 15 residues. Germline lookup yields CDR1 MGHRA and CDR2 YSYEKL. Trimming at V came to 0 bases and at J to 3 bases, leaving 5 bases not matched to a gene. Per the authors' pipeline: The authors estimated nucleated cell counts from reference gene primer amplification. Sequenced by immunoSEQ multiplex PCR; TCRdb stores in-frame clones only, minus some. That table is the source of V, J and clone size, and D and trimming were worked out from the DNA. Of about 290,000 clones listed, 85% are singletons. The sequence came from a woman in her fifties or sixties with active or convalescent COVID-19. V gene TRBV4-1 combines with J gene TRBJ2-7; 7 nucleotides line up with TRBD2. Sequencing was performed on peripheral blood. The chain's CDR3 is CASSQDTGGHYEQYF. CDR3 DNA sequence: TGCGCCAGCAGCCAAGATACGGGAGGTCACTACGAGCAGTACTTC.